Below are 3 T cell receptor beta chains sequenced from a single sample in a study of control samples from healthy donors and cancer patients. Sequencing used immunoSEQ multiplex PCR; TCRdb keeps in-frame clones, though not all of them. The sample lists roughly 130,000 clones; roughly 92% were seen once. Sequenced material: blood. These receptors came from a man aged 30 to 39 in good health.

The J gene is TRBJ2-2, the V gene TRBV29-1, with a tentative D call TRBD2 (6 bases). Trimming stripped 4 bases from V and 3 bases from J, with 9 bases between. The CDR3 totals 13 residues. CDR1 SQVTM and CDR2 ANQGSEA come from the germline V gene. CDR3 sequence: CSVGWGDTGELFF. CDR3 DNA: TGCAGCGTTGGATGGGGGGACACCGGGGAGCTGTTTTTT.

The gene calls are TRBV4-2 and TRBJ2-2; D is unclear. The ends were cut back, 3 bases at V and 5 bases at J, with 4 bases in the middle. The CDR3 is 12 amino acids. Germline CDR1 reads LGHNA; CDR2 reads YNFKEQ. The CDR3 nucleotides are TGTGCCAGCAGCCATAATACCGGGGAGCTGTTTTTT. The encoded protein is CASSHNTGELFF.

This chain uses TRBV28 with TRBJ2-7, with D perhaps matching TRBD1 (5 bases). There are 13 residues in the CDR3. The V gene lost 1 base and the J gene lost 6 bases, with 10 bases spanning the gap. The germline V gene encodes CDR1 MDHEN and CDR2 SYDVKM. The CDR3: CASSLLSGSEQYF. The CDR3 DNA reads TGTGCCAGCAGTTTATTGTCAGGGTCCGAGCAGTACTTC.